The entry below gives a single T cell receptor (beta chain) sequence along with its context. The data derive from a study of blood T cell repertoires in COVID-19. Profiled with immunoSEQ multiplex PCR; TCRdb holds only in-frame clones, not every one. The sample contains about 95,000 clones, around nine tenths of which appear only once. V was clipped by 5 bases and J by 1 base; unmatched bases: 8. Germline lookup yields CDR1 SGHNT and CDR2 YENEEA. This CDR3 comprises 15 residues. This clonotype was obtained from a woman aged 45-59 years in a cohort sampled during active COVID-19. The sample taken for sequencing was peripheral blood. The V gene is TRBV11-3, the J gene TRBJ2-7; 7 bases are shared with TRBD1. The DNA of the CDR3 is TGTGCCAGCAGCCCACAGGGGACGTTATCCTACGAGCAGTACTTC. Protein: CASSPQGTLSYEQYF.